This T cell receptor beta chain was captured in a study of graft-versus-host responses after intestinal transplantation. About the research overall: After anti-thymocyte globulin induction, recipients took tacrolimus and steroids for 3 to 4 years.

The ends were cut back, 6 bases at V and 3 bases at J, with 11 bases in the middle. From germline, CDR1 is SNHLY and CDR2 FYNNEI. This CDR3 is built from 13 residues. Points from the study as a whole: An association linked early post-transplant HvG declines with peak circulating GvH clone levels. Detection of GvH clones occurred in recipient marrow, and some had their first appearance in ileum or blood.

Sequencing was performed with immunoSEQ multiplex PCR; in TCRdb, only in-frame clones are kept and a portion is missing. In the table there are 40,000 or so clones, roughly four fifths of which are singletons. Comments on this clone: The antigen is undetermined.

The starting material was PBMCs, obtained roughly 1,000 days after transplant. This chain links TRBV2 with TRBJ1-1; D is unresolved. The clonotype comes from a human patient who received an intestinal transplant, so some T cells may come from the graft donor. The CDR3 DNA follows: TGTGCCAGCAGGCAGGAGAGGGACACTGAAGCTTTCTTT. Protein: CASRQERDTEAFF.